Listed below are T cell receptor beta chains from one sample, sequenced in a study of CD8 T cells in Susac syndrome. One entry per CDR3 protein, called by TCRdb with MiXCR from the immunoSEQ multiplex PCR reads. Counted here are about 140,000 distinct CDR3 sequences, roughly 94% occurring once; the ten biggest clones make up about 0.14%. The sample taken for sequencing was CD4+ T cells from PBMCs. These receptors were taken from a human donor with Susac syndrome. The CDR3 runs from the conserved cysteine through the conserved F or W. A D gene is named only where the DNA matches it firmly. Size tells how often a clone was seen (once, few, many) or the class of an expanded clone, and some rows leave it out.

v_gene	j_gene	d_gene	abundance	CDR3aa	CDR3nt
TRBV12-3/TRBV12-4	TRBJ1-1	TRBD1	.	CASSRTGRAFF	TGTGCCAGCAGCAGGACAGGACGAGCTTTCTTT
TRBV5-1	TRBJ2-4	.	.	CASSLGPKNIQYF	TGCGCCAGCAGCTTAGGGCCCAAAAACATTCAGTACTTC
TRBV4-2	TRBJ2-7	TRBD1	.	CASSLEHRGRDEQYF	TGTGCCAGCAGCCTAGAACACAGGGGCAGGGACGAGCAGTACTTC
TRBV7-2	TRBJ1-2	.	.	CASSQKSYGYTF	TGTGCCAGCAGCCAAAAAAGCTATGGCTACACCTTC
TRBV29-1	TRBJ2-1	TRBD1	.	CSVKTGSSYNEQFF	TGCAGCGTCAAGACAGGGAGCTCCTACAATGAGCAGTTCTTC
TRBV28	TRBJ2-2	TRBD2	.	CASSLIVSGGKTSGELFF	TGTGCCAGCAGTTTAATAGTTAGCGGGGGGAAAACGAGCGGGGAGCTGTTTTTT
TRBV9	TRBJ2-2	TRBD2	.	CASSTSGVGTGELFF	TGTGCCAGCAGCACTAGCGGGGTAGGGACCGGGGAGCTGTTTTTT
TRBV12-3/TRBV12-4	TRBJ2-5	.	.	CASSPQGSETQYF	TGTGCCAGCAGTCCTCAGGGTTCAGAGACCCAGTACTTC
TRBV18	TRBJ1-4	TRBD1	.	CASSPTGVATTTNEKLFF	TGTGCCAGCTCACCGACAGGGGTAGCGACAACAACTAATGAAAAACTGTTTTTT
TRBV28	TRBJ1-2	TRBD1	.	CASSSGTGIINYGYTF	TGTGCCAGCAGTTCCGGGACAGGGATTATTAACTATGGCTACACCTTC
TRBV3-1	TRBJ1-3	.	.	CASSQGLTSGNTIYF	TGTGCCAGCAGCCAAGGACTGACCTCTGGAAACACCATATATTTT
TRBV4-1	TRBJ1-2	TRBD1	.	CASSQDQGQGNYGYTF	TGCGCCAGCAGCCAAGATCAGGGACAGGGGAACTATGGCTACACCTTC
TRBV12-3/TRBV12-4	TRBJ2-3	.	.	CASSLGGIPSADTQYF	TGTGCCAGCAGTTTAGGAGGGATCCCTAGCGCAGATACGCAGTATTTT
TRBV30	TRBJ1-5	.	.	CAWNRETQPQHF	TGTGCCTGGAACAGGGAAACGCAGCCCCAGCATTTT
TRBV4-2	TRBJ1-3	TRBD1	.	CASSHGTGTTGNTIYF	TGTGCCAGCAGCCATGGGACAGGGACGACTGGAAACACCATATATTTT
TRBV12-3/TRBV12-4	TRBJ2-5	.	once	CASSLATAVPTETQYF	TGTGCCAGCAGTTTAGCGACGGCGGTCCCAACTGAGACCCAGTACTTC
TRBV28	TRBJ2-7	.	.	CASSGTTRSGEQYF	TGTGCCAGCTCCGGGACCACGCGAAGCGGCGAGCAGTACTTC
TRBV7-2	TRBJ2-1	TRBD1	.	CASSFSGTGAYNEQFF	TGTGCCAGCAGCTTCTCCGGGACAGGGGCCTACAATGAGCAGTTCTTC
TRBV25-1	TRBJ2-5	.	.	CASSEGGDRETQYF	TGTGCCAGCAGTGAAGGAGGGGATCGAGAGACCCAGTACTTC
TRBV20-1	TRBJ1-6	.	.	CSAPKAPQSPLHF	TGCAGTGCTCCGAAGGCCCCGCAATCACCCCTCCACTTT
TRBV20-1	TRBJ2-3	TRBD2	once	CSAKASGGFTDTQYF	TGCAGTGCGAAGGCTAGCGGGGGTTTCACAGATACGCAGTATTTT
TRBV29-1	TRBJ2-5	TRBD1	once	CSTRQGGETQYF	TGCAGCACCCGACAGGGCGGCGAGACCCAGTACTTC
TRBV20-1	TRBJ1-5	TRBD1	.	CSARGGTDNQPQHF	TGCAGTGCTAGAGGAGGGACAGACAATCAGCCCCAGCATTTT
TRBV20-1	TRBJ1-1	.	.	CSAREGSPNTEAFF	TGCAGTGCTAGAGAGGGGTCCCCGAACACTGAAGCTTTCTTT
TRBV20-1	TRBJ2-3	.	.	CSAATLAIGDTQYF	TGCAGTGCTGCTACTCTAGCGATCGGGGATACGCAGTATTTT
TRBV30	TRBJ1-1	TRBD1	.	CAWSGSPGQGPGEAFF	TGTGCCTGGAGTGGAAGTCCGGGACAGGGACCGGGCGAAGCTTTCTTT
TRBV19	TRBJ2-1	.	.	CASSTPLSYNEQFF	TGTGCCAGTAGTACCCCCCTCTCCTACAATGAGCAGTTCTTC
TRBV28	TRBJ2-7	.	.	CASSSDSRNSYEQYF	TGTGCCAGCAGTTCGGACAGCCGAAACTCCTACGAGCAGTACTTC
TRBV12-3/TRBV12-4	TRBJ1-1	TRBD1	.	CASSLGDRVTEAFF	TGTGCCAGCAGTTTAGGGGACAGGGTCACTGAAGCTTTCTTT
TRBV20-1	TRBJ2-1	TRBD2	.	CSAPLAGGPYNEQFF	TGCAGTGCTCCACTAGCGGGGGGGCCGTACAATGAGCAGTTCTTC
TRBV15	TRBJ2-5	.	.	CATSDSQEETQYF	TGTGCCACCAGCGACAGCCAGGAAGAGACCCAGTACTTC
TRBV29-1	TRBJ2-3	TRBD1	once	CSVDRGHSDTQYF	TGCAGCGTTGACAGGGGGCACTCAGATACGCAGTATTTT
TRBV12-3/TRBV12-4	TRBJ1-1	.	.	CASRAGLTNTEAFF	TGTGCCAGCAGGGCGGGACTGACGAACACTGAAGCTTTCTTT
TRBV20-1	TRBJ2-1	TRBD2	.	CSARSSGMDNEQFF	TGCAGTGCTAGGAGTAGCGGGATGGACAATGAGCAGTTCTTC
TRBV7-2	TRBJ2-7	TRBD1	.	CASSVRQGTHEQYF	TGTGCCAGCAGCGTTAGACAGGGAACCCACGAGCAGTACTTC
TRBV7-6	TRBJ2-6	TRBD1	.	CASSPLPTGTGANVLTF	TGTGCCAGCAGCCCGCTACCGACAGGGACTGGGGCCAACGTCCTGACTTTC
TRBV4-1	TRBJ2-2	TRBD1	.	CASSQDRGPTGELFF	TGCGCCAGCAGCCAGGACAGGGGGCCCACCGGGGAGCTGTTTTTT
TRBV20-1	TRBJ2-7	TRBD1	.	CSARESPGGYEQYF	TGCAGTGCTAGAGAATCGCCAGGGGGCTACGAGCAGTACTTC
TRBV12-3/TRBV12-4	TRBJ1-5	.	.	CASSSTHRDSNQPQHF	TGTGCCAGCAGTTCTACACACAGGGATAGCAATCAGCCCCAGCATTTT
TRBV14	TRBJ1-6	.	.	CASSQDRGNSPLHF	TGTGCCAGCAGCCAAGACAGGGGTAATTCACCCCTCCACTTT
TRBV12-3/TRBV12-4	TRBJ1-1	.	.	CASCFRYTEAFF	TGTGCCAGCTGTTTTAGGTACACTGAAGCTTTCTTT
TRBV30	TRBJ1-4	.	.	CAWSDTGRTNEKLFF	TGTGCCTGGAGTGATACAGGGCGAACTAATGAAAAACTGTTTTTT
TRBV29-1	TRBJ2-5	TRBD2	.	CSADGGLARDRTQYF	TGCAGCGCCGACGGTGGACTAGCCCGAGACAGGACCCAGTACTTC
TRBV15	TRBJ2-3	TRBD2	.	CATSSGTSGRTDTQYF	TGTGCCACCAGCAGTGGGACTAGCGGGCGCACAGATACGCAGTATTTT
TRBV20-1	TRBJ2-1	.	once	CSARGFGGEQFF	TGCAGTGCTAGAGGCTTTGGGGGTGAGCAGTTCTTC
TRBV30	TRBJ2-2	TRBD1	.	CAWSLDRGTGELFF	TGTGCCTGGAGTCTGGACAGGGGCACCGGGGAGCTGTTTTTT
TRBV29-1	TRBJ2-4	TRBD2	few	CSSSGTSGRLDIQYF	TGCAGCTCCTCCGGGACTAGCGGGAGGTTGGACATTCAGTACTTC
TRBV7-9	TRBJ1-2	.	.	CASSLEGVIGYTF	TGTGCCAGCAGCTTAGAGGGGGTCATAGGCTACACCTTC
TRBV30	TRBJ1-1	.	once	CAWHGVRFAFF	TGTGCCTGGCACGGGGTCCGATTCGCTTTCTTT
TRBV29-1	TRBJ2-3	TRBD1	.	CSVKRQGGDTQYF	TGCAGCGTAAAAAGACAGGGCGGAGATACGCAGTATTTT